The clone carrying this T cell receptor beta chain was counted at least ten times. As it was prepared, the TCRbeta library received unique molecular identifiers. MiXCR was run by TCRdb on the PCR reads, yielding one entry per CDR3 protein. The sample has around 380,000 distinct CDR3 sequences; about 11% are singletons. The germline V and J ends were trimmed by 8 bases and 0 bases, with 6 bases remaining between them. Germline CDR1 reads SGHTA; CDR2 reads FQGNSA. The CDR3 is 12 residues long. This entry belongs to a study of T-cell reconstitution after alpha-beta-depleted transplantation in children. The V call is TRBV7-2, the J call TRBJ2-3; no reliable D call. The TCR sequence derives from a human donor who donated a stem cell graft to a child with acute myeloid leukemia. The source was PBMCs from the stem cell graft donor, collected from the stem cell graft. The CDR3 is CASSESTDTQYF. CDR3 nucleotide sequence: TGTGCCAGCTCAGAGAGCACAGATACGCAGTATTTT.